This TCR beta chain was observed in a study of OX40 agonist ivuxolimab in advanced cancers. The repertoire was sequenced with immunoSEQ multiplex PCR; TCRdb's copy has only in-frame clones and lacks some. The table has tens of thousands of clones, roughly 78% seen once; the top ten hold under 2%. In this sample, this clone turned up a few times. The clonotype comes from an adult with an advanced solid tumor such as melanoma, head and neck, liver or kidney cancer. The input for sequencing was CD4+ or CD8+ T cells sorted from blood, taken in a trial of the OX40 agonist ivuxolimab.

This CDR3 reads CASSEVTRGRETQYF. In nucleotides, the CDR3 is TGTGCCAGCAGTGAAGTAACTAGGGGTAGAGAGACCCAGTACTTC. The genes are TRBV6-1 and TRBJ2-5; D may match TRBD1 or TRBD2 (5 bases each). V dropped 1 base and J dropped 4 bases, with 13 bases sitting between them. The germline V gene encodes CDR1 MNHNS and CDR2 SASEGT. The CDR3 runs to 15 residues.